Following are 10 T cell receptor beta chains from one sample sequenced in a study of cytomegalovirus exposure and HLA in healthy donors. The PCR was carried out with 60 Vbeta primers and 13 Jbeta primers. The method was immunoSEQ multiplex PCR; TCRdb's version includes in-frame clones alone and lacks a portion of them. The sample has roughly 100,000 clones; just under 75% are singletons. The sample taken for sequencing was PBMCs. These receptors were taken from a man aged 50 to 60 in good health and CMV-seropositive.

The genes are TRBV2 and TRBJ2-7, with 8 bases lining up with TRBD1. The trim removed 4 bases at V and 7 bases at J, leaving 12 bases unmatched. From germline, CDR1 is SNHLY and CDR2 FYNNEI. CDR3 length: 15 amino acids. CDR3 DNA sequence: TGTGCCAGCAGTGGACTCGGGACAGGTCTAGGGGAGCAGTACTTC. As protein: CASSGLGTGLGEQYF.

The chain employs TRBV5-5 and TRBJ2-1; D not resolved. This CDR3 is 14 amino acids long. Germline V CDR1 and CDR2: SGHKS, YYEKEE (reference sequence). V shed 2 bases and J shed 4 bases, with 10 bases lying between them. CDR3 sequence: CASSFMTEYNEQFF. The CDR3 bases are TGTGCCAGCAGCTTTATGACGGAGTACAATGAGCAGTTCTTC. Based on the CDR3 plus reference TRBV5-5 and TRBJ2-1, the full variable domain is DAGVTQSPTHLIKTRGQQVTLRCSPISGHKSVSWYQQVLGQGPQFIFQYYEKEERGRGNFPDRFSARQFPNYSSELNVNALLLGDSALYLCASSFMTEYNEQFFGPGTRLTVL.

This clone came up once. The J gene is TRBJ1-3, the V gene TRBV19; the match to TRBD1 covers 10 bases. The length of the CDR3 is 20 residues. V gave up 5 bases and J gave up 0 bases; unmatched junction bases: 16. Germline V gene sequence: CDR1 LNHDA, CDR2 SQIVND (reference sequence). CDR3 protein: CASSSTGTGEPPFSGNTIYF. CDR3 sequence (DNA): TGTGCCAGTAGTTCGACCGGGACAGGGGAGCCCCCGTTCTCTGGAAACACCATATATTTT.

The gene calls are TRBV7-6 and TRBJ2-3; D call uncertain. The CDR3 runs 12 residues. The V gene's germline CDR1 is SGHVS and CDR2 FNYEAQ. The V end was cut by 5 bases, the J end by 3 bases, with 6 bases between. Here the CDR3 DNA reads TGTGCCAGCAGCGCGACAACAGATACGCAGTATTTT. It codes for CASSATTDTQYF.

The chain couples TRBV28 to TRBJ1-2, with TRBD1 identical over 11 bases. The V and J ends lost 7 bases and 4 bases, in that order; junction bases with no gene match: 5. The germline gives CDR1 MDHEN, CDR2 SYDVKM. The CDR3 totals 14 residues. The chain's CDR3 is CASTLGTGGYGYTF. The CDR3 region has the DNA TGTGCCAGCACCCTCGGGACAGGGGGCTATGGCTACACCTTC.

The gene calls are TRBV19 and TRBJ1-4, with no clear D. CDR1 and CDR2 (germline): LNHDA, SQIVND (reference sequence). The CDR3 contains 13 residues. The V end lost 8 bases, the J end lost 8 bases, and 15 bases lay between the germline ends. The chain's CDR3 is CASRREFWEKLFF. Written as DNA, the CDR3 is TGTGCCAGTCGGAGGGAATTTTGGGAAAAACTGTTTTTT.

The V and J genes are TRBV7-3 and TRBJ2-7; 9 nucleotides agree with TRBD1. J lost 6 bases, V lost 4 bases, and 4 bases had no gene match. Germline-derived CDR1 and CDR2 are SGHTA and FQGTGA. The length of the CDR3 is 13 residues. CDR3 DNA: TGTGCCAGCAGCTCGGACAGGGGAGGCGAGCAGTACTTC. Its translation is CASSSDRGGEQYF.

The chain carries TRBV2 and TRBJ1-1, with unresolved D. Deletions cut 4 bases from V and 4 bases from J, with 13 bases between. The CDR3 spans 14 residues. Germline CDR1 and CDR2: SNHLY and FYNNEI. Written as DNA, the CDR3 is TGTGCCAGCAGTGCCAGACACCGCCCCACTGAAGCTTTCTTT. Translation: CASSARHRPTEAFF.

The V and J genes are TRBV5-1 and TRBJ2-1, with D perhaps matching TRBD1 (6 bases). CDR1 is SGHRS and CDR2 is YFSETQ in the germline V gene. Deletions cut 4 bases from V and 1 base from J, with 12 bases between. The CDR3 contains 15 residues. This CDR3 is CASSPGQTSYNEQFF. CDR3 nucleotide sequence: TGCGCCAGCAGCCCCGGACAGACTTCCTACAATGAGCAGTTCTTC.

The rearrangement links TRBV20-1 to TRBJ2-1; D perhaps matches TRBD2 (6 bases). Trimming removed 8 bases at V and 6 bases at J, with 11 bases between. Per the germline V gene, CDR1 is DFQATT and CDR2 is SNEGSKA (reference sequence). The CDR3 contains 11 residues. The CDR3 sequence is CSREHGNEQFF. In DNA form, the CDR3 reads TGCAGTCGGGAGCATGGCAATGAGCAGTTCTTC.